The 3 T cell receptor beta chains presented below share a single source sample, sequenced in a study of T cell repertoires in cytomegalovirus infection. Their specific antigens are unknown. One entry per CDR3 protein, called by TCRdb with MiXCR from the reads. The table lists 46,000 or so distinct CDR3 sequences, 20% of them singletons. Sequencing was performed on PBMCs, sequenced either directly or after in vitro stimulation (not recorded which). The receptors were gathered from a human donor in good health (CMV status not recorded). Some clones in this sample may be carry-over from other donors' samples.

This chain connects TRBV19 to TRBJ2-2; D call uncertain. The ends were cut back, 3 bases at V and 1 base at J, with 3 bases in the middle. CDR1 and CDR2 (germline): LNHDA, SQIVND (reference sequence). This CDR3 comprises 13 residues. This chain's CDR3 is CASSIGNTGELFF. Here the CDR3 DNA reads TGTGCCAGTAGTATCGGGAACACCGGGGAGCTGTTTTTT. Variable domain in full (rest from reference TRBV19 and TRBJ2-2): DGGITQSPKYLFRKEGQNVTLSCEQNLNHDAMYWYRQDPGQGLRLIYYSQIVNDFQKGDIAEGYSVSREKKESFPLTVTSAQKNPTAFYLCASSIGNTGELFFGEGSRLTVL.

V usage is TRBV2 and J usage is TRBJ1-5, with 10 bases matching TRBD1. Germline loops: CDR1 SNHLY, CDR2 FYNNEI. Unmatched junction bases numbered 3, after V lost 8 bases and J lost 5 bases. This CDR3 has 13 amino acids. In DNA, the CDR3 is TGTGCCAGCGGGGGACAGGGGTATCAGCCCCAGCATTTT. This gives the protein CASGGQGYQPQHF.

The chain carries TRBV2 and TRBJ2-3, with D perhaps matching TRBD1 or TRBD2 (5 bases each). This CDR3 is 13 amino acids long. V was cut by 8 bases and J by 2 bases, with 11 bases left in between. Germline V gives CDR1 SNHLY, CDR2 FYNNEI. The CDR3 coding sequence is TGTGCCAGCTCCGGGACGTACACAGATACGCAGTATTTT. It yields the protein CASSGTYTDTQYF.